What follows are 30 T cell receptor beta chains derived from one specimen sequenced in a study of CD4+ T cells in melanoma. Libraries were prepared by immunoSEQ multiplex PCR; TCRdb keeps only in-frame clonotypes and omits some of them. The sample includes 120,000 to 150,000 clones, roughly 91% of them seen just once. These receptors were taken from a human donor with melanoma.

This sequence joins TRBV14 and TRBJ1-5; perhaps TRBD1 as D (5 bases). The CDR3 sequence is 14 residues long. The germline V and J ends were trimmed by 2 bases and 7 bases, with 12 bases remaining between them. The germline CDR1 and CDR2 sequences are SGHDN and FVKESK. The CDR3 bases are TGTGCCAGCAGCCAAATGGGGGTTGGGCAGCCCCAGCATTTT. Residues: CASSQMGVGQPQHF.

The gene calls are TRBV19 and TRBJ1-2; D gene uncertain. V shed 1 base and J shed 6 bases, with 9 bases lying between them. The germline CDR1 and CDR2 sequences are LNHDA and SQIVND (reference sequence). The CDR3 length is 13 residues. The CDR3 DNA sequence: TGTGCCAGTAGTATAGTGGATTATGATGGCTACACCTTC. Amino acids: CASSIVDYDGYTF.

As for this clone: This sample also contains other DNA sequences that code for the same CDR3. The chain employs TRBV18 and TRBJ2-2, with D tentatively TRBD2 (5 bases). Germline V gene data show CDR1 as KGHSH and CDR2 as LQKENI. V lost 2 bases to trimming and J lost 6 bases, with 10 bases between them. This CDR3 region has 14 residues. The CDR3 nucleotides are TGTGCCAGCTCACCAGACCGGGGTCCCGGGGAGCTGTTTTTT. This encodes CASSPDRGPGELFF.

In this sample, this clone turned up once. The chain combines TRBV5-8 with TRBJ2-3, with D possibly matching TRBD1 (5 bases). Per the germline V gene, CDR1 is SGHTS and CDR2 is YDEGEE. V lost 1 base, J lost 2 bases, and 8 bases lay in between. This CDR3 is 14 amino acids long. The CDR3, as DNA: TGTGCCAGCAGCTTGCAAGGGGACACAGATACGCAGTATTTT. It yields the protein CASSLQGDTDTQYF. The full variable domain, its missing parts supplied by reference TRBV5-8 and TRBJ2-3, is EAGVTQSPTHLIKTRGQQATLRCSPISGHTSVYWYQQALGLGLQFLLWYDEGEERNRGNFPPRFSGRQFPNYSSELNVNALELEDSALYLCASSLQGDTDTQYFGPGTRLTVL.

The V and J genes are TRBV30 and TRBJ1-1, with D hard to call. There are 12 residues in the CDR3. Germline-derived CDR1 and CDR2 are GTSNPN and SVGIG (reference sequence). The germline V and J ends were trimmed by 0 bases and 7 bases, with 9 bases remaining between them. Here the CDR3 reads CAWSVEEGEAFF. The DNA for the CDR3 is TGTGCCTGGAGTGTAGAGGAGGGTGAAGCTTTCTTT.

J is TRBJ1-1 and V is TRBV5-6; D is undetermined. Germline V gene lookup returns CDR1 SGHDT and CDR2 YYEEEE. The CDR3 length is 16 residues. Trimming took 4 bases from V and 0 from J, leaving 16 bases between them. The CDR3 is CASSRRPYRMNTEAFF. CDR3 DNA: TGTGCCAGCAGCCGTAGACCGTACAGAATGAACACTGAAGCTTTCTTT. The whole variable domain, remainder taken from reference TRBV5-6 and TRBJ1-1, is DAGVTQSPTHLIKTRGQQVTLRCSPKSGHDTVSWYQQALGQGPQFIFQYYEEEERQRGNFPDRFSGHQFPNYSSELNVNALLLGDSALYLCASSRRPYRMNTEAFFGQGTRLTVV.

The genes are TRBV6-6 and TRBJ1-2; D is perhaps TRBD1 (5 bases). V lost 6 bases, J lost 4 bases, and 18 bases lay in between. From germline, CDR1 is MNHNY and CDR2 SVGAGI (reference sequence). This CDR3 region has 15 residues. CDR3 loop: CASRRTVRDAYGYTF. The CDR3 nucleotides read TGTGCCAGCAGACGGACGGTCCGGGACGCCTATGGCTACACCTTC.

The V and J genes are TRBV19 and TRBJ2-1, with 10 bases identical to TRBD2. The CDR3 length is 19 residues. CDR1 LNHDA and CDR2 SQIVND come from the germline V gene (reference sequence). Unmatched junction bases numbered 17, after V lost 7 bases and J lost 2 bases. In DNA, the CDR3 is TGTGCCAGTACCCTCCGCCCGGCCAGCGGGGGGGCGACCTACAATGAGCAGTTCTTC. It yields the protein CASTLRPASGGATYNEQFF. Combining the CDR3 with reference TRBV19 and TRBJ2-1 gives the whole variable domain DGGITQSPKYLFRKEGQNVTLSCEQNLNHDAMYWYRQDPGQGLRLIYYSQIVNDFQKGDIAEGYSVSREKKESFPLTVTSAQKNPTAFYLCASTLRPASGGATYNEQFFGPGTRLTVL.

The chain employs TRBV5-1 and TRBJ1-1; D might be TRBD1 (5 bases). V lost 4 bases to trimming and J lost 4 bases, with 17 bases between them. The CDR3 length is 15 residues. Germline CDR1 SGHRS, CDR2 YFSETQ. In nucleotides, the CDR3 is TGCGCCAGCAGCCCCCAGGCAGGGATAGGCACTGAAGCTTTCTTT. Translated: CASSPQAGIGTEAFF.

The CDR3 coding sequence is TGCGCCAGCAGCCTACTCCTCCAATTTGGTGGAGGCACAGATACGCAGTATTTT. Translation: CASSLLLQFGGGTDTQYF. This sequence joins TRBV4-1 and TRBJ2-3; D not resolved. CDR3 length: 18 residues. Germline V gene data show CDR1 as MGHRA and CDR2 as YSYEKL. V was shortened by 4 bases and J by 1 base, with 21 bases between the two germline ends.

The gene calls are TRBV5-1 and TRBJ1-6; D is possibly TRBD1 (5 bases). V dropped 0 bases and J dropped 9 bases, with 10 bases sitting between them. The CDR3 is 14 residues long. Germline assignment: CDR1 SGHRS and CDR2 YFSETQ. The CDR3 DNA reads as TGCGCCAGCAGCTTGGACAGACAGCGTTCACCCCTCCACTTT. Residues: CASSLDRQRSPLHF.

The V gene is TRBV7-8, the J gene TRBJ2-7; D may be TRBD1 (6 bases). Trimming cost V 5 bases and J 2 bases, with 13 bases left between them. The CDR3 sequence is 14 residues long. CDR1 and CDR2 (germline): SGHVS, FQNEAQ. The chain's CDR3 is CASSTQGIAYEQYF. The CDR3 DNA is TGTGCCAGCAGCACACAGGGAATCGCCTACGAGCAGTACTTC.

The CDR3 region has the DNA TGTGCCAGCAGTGACCCCGGCGGGGCTAACTATGGCTACACCTTC. Amino acids: CASSDPGGANYGYTF. V is TRBV25-1 and J is TRBJ1-2; D is uncertain. V was pared by 3 bases and J by 0 bases, with 11 bases between. The CDR3 consists of 15 residues. Germline V CDR1 and CDR2: MGHDK, SYGVNS.

The genes are TRBV18 and TRBJ2-7; D gene uncertain. This CDR3 contains 11 residues. In germline, CDR1 is KGHSH, CDR2 LQKENI. Between the trimmed V and J ends, which lost 4 bases and 6 bases, there was a span of 7 bases. The CDR3 reads CASSLGTEQYF. Written as DNA, the CDR3 is TGTGCCAGCTCACTCGGTACCGAGCAGTACTTC.

The gene calls are TRBV5-1 and TRBJ2-5, with 7 bases that match TRBD1. Looked up from germline, CDR1 is SGHRS and CDR2 is YFSETQ. With V trimmed by 2 bases and J by 3 bases, 4 bases remained unmatched. The CDR3 consists of 14 residues. The CDR3 region has the DNA TGCGCCAGCAGCTTTCCGGGACAGAAAGAGACCCAGTACTTC. Protein product: CASSFPGQKETQYF. Filled out from reference TRBV5-1 and TRBJ2-5, the complete variable domain reads KAGVTQTPRYLIKTRGQQVTLSCSPISGHRSVSWYQQTPGQGLQFLFEYFSETQRNKGNFPGRFSGRQFSNSRSEMNVSTLELGDSALYLCASSFPGQKETQYFGPGTRLLVL.

The chain has TRBV30 and TRBJ1-3, with D tentatively TRBD1 (5 bases). V dropped 2 bases and J dropped 0 bases, with 8 bases sitting between them. The CDR3 totals 14 residues. Germline V CDR1 and CDR2: GTSNPN, SVGIG (reference sequence). CDR3 bases: TGTGCCTGGAGTACCGGGGGCTCTGGAAACACCATATATTTT. This gives the protein CAWSTGGSGNTIYF.

The table lists this clone with a count of one. J is TRBJ2-7 and V is TRBV4-2; the D gene is possibly TRBD2 (6 bases). The germline V and J ends were trimmed by 0 bases and 1 base, with 19 bases remaining between them. The CDR3 totals 18 residues. The germline gives CDR1 LGHNA, CDR2 YNFKEQ. The CDR3 is CASSQDWIAALPSYEQYF. The DNA of the CDR3 is TGTGCCAGCAGCCAAGATTGGATAGCGGCTCTTCCTTCCTACGAGCAGTACTTC.

The chain employs TRBV7-3 and TRBJ2-3; D is unclear. CDR1 is SGHTA, CDR2 FQGTGA, per germline. V lost 5 bases, J lost 1 base, and 16 bases lay in between. The CDR3 length is 16 residues. In DNA form, the CDR3 reads TGTGCCAGCAGCATACGACTCAAGCCGGGCACAGATACGCAGTATTTT. The encoded protein is CASSIRLKPGTDTQYF.

In nucleotides, the CDR3 is TGTGCCAGCCATTCGGGAAACACCATATATTTT. This codes for CASHSGNTIYF. The rearrangement uses TRBV6-5 and TRBJ1-3; D uncertain. Between the trimmed V and J ends, which lost 8 bases and 4 bases, there was a span of 6 bases. The CDR3 has 11 residues. Germline CDR1 reads MNHEY; CDR2 reads SVGAGI.

This chain links TRBV5-1 with TRBJ1-4; no reliable D call. CDR1 is SGHRS, CDR2 YFSETQ, per germline. There are 15 residues in the CDR3. Trimming shortened V by 4 bases and J by 5 bases, and 15 bases separated the two germline ends. The CDR3 region is CASSLNHWSNEKLFF. The CDR3 nucleotides read TGCGCCAGCAGCCTCAATCATTGGAGCAATGAAAAACTGTTTTTT.

This clone was observed a few times. V usage is TRBV6-1 and J usage is TRBJ1-2, with 9 nucleotides matching TRBD1. The germline gives CDR1 MNHNS, CDR2 SASEGT. The CDR3 spans 15 residues. Losses at the gene ends were 6 bases for V and 8 bases for J; bases not matched to a gene: 13. CDR3 amino acids: CASRGTGQGLRGYTF. As DNA, the CDR3 is TGTGCCAGCAGGGGTACAGGACAGGGGTTGCGGGGCTACACCTTC.

The rearrangement joins TRBV5-4 to TRBJ2-1; D may be TRBD2 (6 bases). This CDR3 region has 16 residues. V lost 2 bases and J 5 bases, leaving 17 bases between the germline ends. Germline CDR1 is SGHNT and CDR2 is YYREEE (reference sequence). Written as DNA, the CDR3 is TGTGCCAGCAGCTTTGGAGGGGTCAAATTGGACAATGAGCAGTTCTTC. Its protein is CASSFGGVKLDNEQFF.

This sequence joins TRBV5-6 and TRBJ1-5, with 9 bases matching TRBD1. The J segment lost 4 bases and the V segment lost 3 bases, leaving 5 bases of the junction unmatched. The CDR3 runs 15 residues. Germline CDR1 SGHDT, CDR2 YYEEEE. CDR3 region: CASSWRGQGNQPQHF. The CDR3 bases are TGTGCCAGCAGCTGGAGAGGACAGGGGAATCAGCCCCAGCATTTT.

The gene calls are TRBV5-5 and TRBJ2-5; possibly TRBD2 for D (5 bases). Germline V CDR1 and CDR2: SGHKS, YYEKEE (reference sequence). CDR3 length equals 14 residues. The V gene lost 0 bases and the J gene lost 2 bases, with 8 bases spanning the gap. The CDR3 DNA sequence: TGTGCCAGCAGCTTGGCGGGGTCACAAGAGACCCAGTACTTC. Translating gives CASSLAGSQETQYF.

The chain employs TRBV2 and TRBJ1-5; D possibly corresponds to TRBD1 (5 bases). V was clipped by 6 bases and J by 0 bases, with 15 bases between them. The CDR3 runs 16 residues. Per the germline V gene, CDR1 is SNHLY and CDR2 is FYNNEI. The CDR3 is CASSASGAYSNQPQHF. CDR3 sequence (DNA): TGTGCCAGCAGCGCGTCCGGGGCTTATAGCAATCAGCCCCAGCATTTT.

The chain combines TRBV2 with TRBJ1-1; 9 bases fit TRBD1. The CDR3 consists of 14 residues. V was clipped by 9 bases and J by 5 bases; unmatched bases: 10. Germline values: CDR1 SNHLY, CDR2 FYNNEI. The CDR3 coding sequence is TGTGCCAGTAACCCGGGGACAGGGAGGACTGAAGCTTTCTTT. The encoded protein is CASNPGTGRTEAFF.

This chain links TRBV5-1 with TRBJ1-1; possible D gene TRBD1, 5 bases. CDR1 is SGHRS and CDR2 is YFSETQ in the germline V gene. Trimming took off 0 bases at V and 1 base at J, with 10 bases between the two ends. The CDR3 is 15 amino acids. Here the CDR3 DNA reads TGCGCCAGCAGCTTGGGTGGACACCAGAACACTGAAGCTTTCTTT. This encodes CASSLGGHQNTEAFF.

A note on this clone: The junction departs from germline at one end; a sequencing error may be responsible. The chain carries TRBV5-1 and TRBJ2-7; tentatively, D is TRBD2 (5 bases). The CDR3 covers 12 residues. Germline loops: CDR1 SGHRS, CDR2 YFSETQ. The CDR3 bases are TGCGCCAGCAGCTCCCCCCCGGGGTCTGAAGTCTTC. Amino acids: CASSSPPGSEVF.

This clone is a singleton in its sample. V gene TRBV6-1 combines with J gene TRBJ1-2, with unresolved D. From germline, CDR1 is MNHNS and CDR2 SASEGT. V was pared by 7 bases and J by 3 bases, with 12 bases between. The CDR3 totals 13 residues. CDR3 in DNA: TGTGCCAGCACAAATCAGGACTACTATGGCTACACCTTC. Protein: CASTNQDYYGYTF.

This clone was seen just once. The chain uses TRBV13 and TRBJ2-7; 7 bases are a match to TRBD2. This CDR3 comprises 13 residues. Germline values: CDR1 PRHDT, CDR2 FYEKMQ (reference sequence). The trim removed 1 base at V and 6 bases at J, leaving 3 bases unmatched. The CDR3 DNA reads TGTGCCAGCAGCTTAGACCGACTAGCCGAGCAGTACTTC. It yields the protein CASSLDRLAEQYF.